The 24 T cell receptor beta chains listed next were all sequenced from one sample in a study of memory CD4+ T cells and cytomegalovirus serostatus. TCRdb's table, derived via immunoSEQ multiplex PCR, lists solely in-frame clones and lacks some. Among 50,000 to 75,000 clones, approximately 78% were seen once, and the ten largest hold about 0.8%. Single viable CD3+CD4+CD8-CD45RO+ cells were sorted as the memory CD4+ T cells. The specimen was memory CD4+ T cells from blood. The receptors were sampled from an adult in good health and CMV-seronegative.

On this clone: This specimen includes other DNA sequences encoding the same CDR3. This rearrangement joins TRBV7-8 to TRBJ1-5; D is undetermined. The V gene lost 4 bases and the J gene lost 4 bases, with 5 bases spanning the gap. CDR3 size: 12 residues. Germline values: CDR1 SGHVS, CDR2 FQNEAQ. CDR3 loop: CASSSTNQPQHF. CDR3 DNA sequence: TGTGCCAGCAGCTCCACGAATCAGCCCCAGCATTTT.

The chain has TRBV7-2 and TRBJ1-2, with D maybe TRBD1 (6 bases). Trimming removed 4 bases at V and 8 bases at J, with 11 bases between. CDR1 is SGHTA, CDR2 FQGNSA, per germline. The CDR3 runs 12 residues. The CDR3 DNA follows: TGTGCCAGCAGCTCACAGGGATGGGGCTACACCTTC. Translation: CASSSQGWGYTF. Full variable domain (outside the CDR3, taken from reference TRBV7-2 and TRBJ1-2): GAGVSQSPSNKVTEKGKDVELRCDPISGHTALYWYRQSLGQGLEFLIYFQGNSAPDKSGLPSDRFSAERTGGSVSTLTIQRTQQEDSAVYLCASSSQGWGYTFGSGTRLTVV.

The gene calls are TRBV7-6 and TRBJ2-3; D is unclear. This CDR3 is built from 12 residues. Per the germline V gene, CDR1 is SGHVS and CDR2 is FNYEAQ. Trimming pared 1 base from V and 4 bases from J, leaving 3 bases between. CDR3 region: CASSLVADTQYF. Written as DNA, the CDR3 is TGTGCCAGCAGCTTAGTCGCAGATACGCAGTATTTT.

This chain connects TRBV29-1 to TRBJ2-7, with D perhaps matching TRBD1 (6 bases). The germline gives CDR1 SQVTM, CDR2 ANQGSEA. This CDR3 is built from 14 residues. V was pared by 2 bases and J by 2 bases, with 13 bases between. CDR3 in DNA: TGCAGCGTTGAACTTTGGACAGATACCTACGAGCAGTACTTC. It yields the protein CSVELWTDTYEQYF.

This chain links TRBV10-3 with TRBJ2-3; TRBD2 aligns across 7 bases. V lost 10 bases to trimming and J lost 0 bases; unmatched junction nucleotides: 10. Looked up from germline, CDR1 is ENHRY and CDR2 is SYGVKD. The CDR3 has 15 residues. CDR3 in amino acids: CATASSGASTDTQYF. CDR3 sequence (DNA): TGTGCCACGGCCTCTAGCGGCGCTAGCACAGATACGCAGTATTTT.

This clone was detected once. The rearrangement uses TRBV6-6 and TRBJ1-4, with D maybe TRBD1 (5 bases). This CDR3 is 14 amino acids long. Trimming removed 8 bases at V and 7 bases at J, with 17 bases between. The germline gives CDR1 MNHNY, CDR2 SVGAGI (reference sequence). Here the CDR3 DNA reads TGTGCCAGCTTCTTACGGGGGGAAGGTGAAAAACTGTTTTTT. Its protein is CASFLRGEGEKLFF.

This chain connects TRBV10-3 to TRBJ1-2; possible D gene TRBD1, 6 bases. The CDR3 contains 13 residues. Germline V gene data show CDR1 as ENHRY and CDR2 as SYGVKD. In DNA form, the CDR3 reads TGTGCTACCCAGGGGCGCGATAACTATGGCTACACCTTC. Its protein is CATQGRDNYGYTF.

CDR3: CASTKRGRTSTDTQYF. The CDR3, as DNA: TGTGCCAGTACCAAGAGGGGTCGTACTAGCACAGATACGCAGTATTTT. The gene calls are TRBV19 and TRBJ2-3; D possibly uses TRBD1 or TRBD2 (5 bases each). The CDR3 is 16 residues long. CDR1 and CDR2 (germline): LNHDA, SQIVND (reference sequence). V was cut by 7 bases and J by 0 bases, with 17 bases left in between.

This clone is classed as medium-sized. V usage is TRBV19 and J usage is TRBJ2-1; possibly TRBD2 for D (6 bases). Deletions cut 3 bases from V and 7 bases from J, with 16 bases between. The CDR3 has 15 residues. Germline V gene sequence: CDR1 LNHDA, CDR2 SQIVND (reference sequence). The CDR3 is CASSINGSPKNEQFF. The CDR3 nucleotides are TGTGCCAGTAGTATCAACGGGAGCCCCAAGAATGAGCAGTTCTTC.

The rearrangement joins TRBV4-3 to TRBJ2-3; maybe TRBD2 (6 bases). V was cut by 5 bases and J by 2 bases, with 17 bases left in between. The CDR3 spans 16 residues. Germline lookup yields CDR1 LGHNA and CDR2 YSLEER. In DNA form, the CDR3 reads TGCGCCAGCAGCGTCCGTGGAGGGGACGACACAGATACGCAGTATTTT. It is translated as CASSVRGGDDTDTQYF.

The V and J genes are TRBV11-2 and TRBJ1-1; no firm D call. The germline V gene has CDR1 SGHAT and CDR2 FQNNGV. This CDR3 has 13 residues. Trimming shortened V by 2 bases and J by 5 bases, and 9 bases separated the two germline ends. The CDR3 protein is CASSLSEETEAFF. Written as DNA, the CDR3 is TGTGCCAGCAGCTTATCTGAGGAAACTGAAGCTTTCTTT.

The V call is TRBV27, the J call TRBJ2-7; D ambiguous. Trimming took 2 bases from V and 6 from J, leaving 11 bases between them. From germline, CDR1 is MNHEY and CDR2 SMNVEV (reference sequence). CDR3 size: 13 residues. Here the CDR3 reads CASSLAVVGEQYF. The CDR3 region has the DNA TGTGCCAGCAGTTTAGCGGTGGTTGGCGAGCAGTACTTC.

The rearrangement links TRBV30 to TRBJ1-4; the D is unclear. Deletions cut 1 base from V and 8 bases from J, with 8 bases between. CDR3 size: 12 residues. Germline CDR1 and CDR2: GTSNPN and SVGIG (reference sequence). The DNA of the CDR3 is TGTGCCTGGAGTGAGGGATGGGAAAAACTGTTTTTT. Translating gives CAWSEGWEKLFF.

CDR3 nucleotide sequence: TGTGCCAGCAACAGGGGACAGCTGATCACCGGGGAGCTGTTTTTT. Translation: CASNRGQLITGELFF. This sequence joins TRBV28 and TRBJ2-2; 7 bases align to TRBD1. V gave up 7 bases and J gave up 4 bases; unmatched junction bases: 9. This CDR3 has 15 amino acids. The germline V gene has CDR1 MDHEN and CDR2 SYDVKM.

V usage is TRBV5-1 and J usage is TRBJ2-3; tentative D call: TRBD1 (5 bases). The ends were cut back, 0 bases at V and 3 bases at J, with 14 bases in the middle. CDR3 length: 16 amino acids. Germline assignment: CDR1 SGHRS and CDR2 YFSETQ. This chain's CDR3 is CASSLDGQGMTDTQYF. The CDR3 DNA reads TGCGCCAGCAGCTTGGACGGCCAGGGCATGACAGATACGCAGTATTTT.

This chain links TRBV6-1 with TRBJ1-3; 9 nucleotides line up with TRBD1. Germline trimming cut 5 bases from V and 8 bases from J; bases unmatched to any gene: 4. The CDR3 loop spans 13 amino acids. CDR1 MNHNS and CDR2 SASEGT come from the germline V gene. CDR3 DNA sequence: TGTGCCAGCAGTTTGGGACAGGGAGACACCATATATTTT. Amino acid sequence: CASSLGQGDTIYF.

This rearrangement joins TRBV5-1 to TRBJ2-7; maybe TRBD1 (6 bases). This CDR3 has 13 amino acids. Germline V gives CDR1 SGHRS, CDR2 YFSETQ. Trimming left V 3 bases short and J 5 bases short, with 12 bases between. The CDR3 bases are TGCGCCAGCAGCTCTACAGGGTCGAACGAGCAGTACTTC. It is translated as CASSSTGSNEQYF.

The DNA for the CDR3 is TGTGCCAGCAGCTCAGAATTCAATCAGCCCCAGCATTTT. Its translation: CASSSEFNQPQHF. This rearrangement joins TRBV7-6 to TRBJ1-5; no firm D call. Germline V gene data show CDR1 as SGHVS and CDR2 as FNYEAQ. The CDR3 covers 13 residues. Trimming left V 4 bases short and J 3 bases short, with 7 bases between.

This clone has just one count. The rearrangement uses TRBV29-1 and TRBJ1-1, with no clear D. The V end was cut by 4 bases, the J end by 6 bases, with 12 bases between. The CDR3 is made up of 12 amino acids. The germline gives CDR1 SQVTM, CDR2 ANQGSEA. The CDR3 DNA reads as TGCAGCGTTGTACCGGGCACCGCTGAAGCTTTCTTT. This codes for CSVVPGTAEAFF.

This CDR3 is CASSLARESGELFF. In DNA form, the CDR3 reads TGTGCCAGCAGCTTGGCCAGAGAATCCGGGGAGCTGTTTTTT. The chain has TRBV5-8 and TRBJ2-2; D remains unclear. The CDR3 spans 14 residues. Looked up from germline, CDR1 is SGHTS and CDR2 is YDEGEE. The V end lost 0 bases, the J end lost 6 bases, and 9 bases lay between the germline ends. The full variable domain, completed using reference TRBV5-8 and TRBJ2-2, is EAGVTQSPTHLIKTRGQQATLRCSPISGHTSVYWYQQALGLGLQFLLWYDEGEERNRGNFPPRFSGRQFPNYSSELNVNALELEDSALYLCASSLARESGELFFGEGSRLTVL.

The chain carries TRBV19 and TRBJ1-1; D is unresolved. The V and J ends lost 5 bases and 3 bases respectively, with 13 bases between them. This CDR3 is 14 amino acids long. Germline assignment: CDR1 LNHDA and CDR2 SQIVND (reference sequence). The CDR3 DNA is TGTGCCAGTAGTTTCGAGACCCTTGACACTGAAGCTTTCTTT. It translates to CASSFETLDTEAFF.

This clone has a single count. The rearrangement links TRBV30 to TRBJ2-3; 7 bases are a match to TRBD2. Germline V CDR1 and CDR2: GTSNPN, SVGIG (reference sequence). The CDR3 contains 13 residues. V dropped 3 bases and J dropped 4; count of bases not matched to a gene: 4. The CDR3 DNA sequence: TGTGCCTGGAGCCGACTAGCTGCAGATACGCAGTATTTT. Its protein is CAWSRLAADTQYF.

V gene TRBV28 combines with J gene TRBJ1-2, with D possibly being TRBD1 (5 bases). Between the trimmed V and J ends, which lost 7 bases and 4 bases, there was a span of 16 bases. Germline CDR1 MDHEN, CDR2 SYDVKM. The CDR3 spans 14 residues. CDR3 sequence: CASTTSRGPYGYTF. CDR3 bases: TGTGCCAGCACCACCTCGAGGGGACCCTATGGCTACACCTTC.

This chain links TRBV10-3 with TRBJ2-3; TRBD2 agrees at 15 bases. The germline V gene has CDR1 ENHRY and CDR2 SYGVKD. J gave up 1 base and V 4 bases, and 6 bases lay outside the gene matches. The CDR3 has 18 amino acids. CDR3 amino acids: CAISGRTSGGAGTDTQYF. As DNA, the CDR3 is TGTGCCATCAGTGGCCGGACTAGCGGGGGGGCAGGCACAGATACGCAGTATTTT.